This T cell receptor (beta chain) comes out of a study of T cell responses to AZD1222 COVID-19 vaccine. Points from the study as a whole: Mapped onto spike, vaccine-associated CD4 TCRs spanned it and were dominant at 160-218 and 743-854. Repertoires were collected only later (after the peak T cell response had occurred). Spike-specific TCR depth and breadth grew after two AZD1222 doses.

Comments on this clone: Its antigen is not identified.

Clones were sequenced by immunoSEQ multiplex PCR, and TCRdb holds only the in-frame ones, with some missing. This table has approximately 110,000 clones, around 82% appearing once. CDR1 and CDR2 from the germline V gene are SGHKS and YYEKEE (reference sequence). Trimming took off 5 bases at V and 8 bases at J, with 22 bases between the two ends. The CDR3 has 15 amino acids. The starting material was peripheral blood, obtained on day 0 of AZD1222 vaccination. The clonotype comes from an adult in good health. V and J are TRBV5-5 and TRBJ1-2; D is uncertain. The CDR3 DNA sequence: TGTGCCAGCAGTTCTACCCGGCCCTTGGTAGGGGGCTACACCTTC. It specifies CASSSTRPLVGGYTF. The variable domain in full, with the rest retrieved from reference TRBV5-5 and TRBJ1-2, is DAGVTQSPTHLIKTRGQQVTLRCSPISGHKSVSWYQQVLGQGPQFIFQYYEKEERGRGNFPDRFSARQFPNYSSELNVNALLLGDSALYLCASSSTRPLVGGYTFGSGTRLTVV.